This T cell receptor beta chain is drawn from a study of blood T cell repertoires in COVID-19. Study background: Sources were T cells, B-cell-depleted T cells, or PBMCs; the material itself was cDNA or gDNA.

Some clones are missing from TCRdb's copy, which holds only in-frame ones; the method was immunoSEQ multiplex PCR. Among some 150,000 clones listed, around 86% were seen once. V lost 0 bases and J 0 bases, leaving 11 bases between the germline ends. The CDR3 consists of 16 residues. Germline V lookup: CDR1 SEHNR, CDR2 FQNEAQ (reference sequence). The V and J genes are TRBV7-9 and TRBJ1-2; possibly TRBD1 for D (6 bases). The source is an older woman with active or convalescent COVID-19. Sequencing was performed on peripheral blood. The CDR3, as DNA: TGTGCCAGCAGCTTAGCAGGGGGAGCCTCTAACTATGGCTACACCTTC. Protein product: CASSLAGGASNYGYTF.